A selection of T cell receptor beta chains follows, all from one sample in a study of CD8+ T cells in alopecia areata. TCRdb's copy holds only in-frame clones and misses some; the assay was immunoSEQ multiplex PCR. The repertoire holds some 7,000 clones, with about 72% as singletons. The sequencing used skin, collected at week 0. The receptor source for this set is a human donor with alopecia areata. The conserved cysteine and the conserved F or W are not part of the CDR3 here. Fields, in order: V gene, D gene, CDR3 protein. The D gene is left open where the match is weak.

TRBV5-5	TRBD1	ASSPDRDSYGYT
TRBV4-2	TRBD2	ASSPSTSGGADTQY
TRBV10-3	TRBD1	AARDRESDTQY
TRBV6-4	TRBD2	ASSDSLAGGNEQF
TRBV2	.	ASYPGDSYEQY
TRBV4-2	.	ASSQTGDTQY
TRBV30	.	AWSVWYGYT
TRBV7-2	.	ASSERSNQPQH
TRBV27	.	ASSLSNLGPKLF
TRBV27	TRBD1	ASSFPRQGSRDTGELF
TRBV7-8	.	ASSLDPRGEKLF
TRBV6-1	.	ASRGVSYEQY
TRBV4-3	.	ASSQELSYYEQY
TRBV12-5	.	ASGLEQGRNTEAF
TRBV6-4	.	ASSTGSGQPQH
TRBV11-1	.	ASSWDPLVAGELF
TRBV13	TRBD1	ASSLSGTGIHEQY
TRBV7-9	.	ASSPSSYEQY
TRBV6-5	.	ASSYGVRSSGNTIY
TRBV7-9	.	ASSPRGPETQY
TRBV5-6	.	ASSLGTVGTQY
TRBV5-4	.	ASSSAGLYNEQF
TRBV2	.	ASSTPPYRWKTYGYT
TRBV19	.	ASSFLWVRTGELF
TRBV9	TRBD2	ASSRVSGGLPSTDTQY
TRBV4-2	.	ASSQAGTDFSYEQY
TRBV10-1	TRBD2	ASSTTGLGSEQF
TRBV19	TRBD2	ATSSGDYNEQF
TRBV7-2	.	ASSLEIGSPLH
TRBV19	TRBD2	ASSPTGLAGGQYEQF
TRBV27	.	ASSLYPPVVPSGNTIY
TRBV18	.	AGARGVGSGNTIY
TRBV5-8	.	ASSLGVGWKTQY
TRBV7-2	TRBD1	ASSLGQTIYGYT
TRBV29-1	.	SVEIASGYT
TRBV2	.	ASSADGSNQPQH
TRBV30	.	AWGGGATPRTDTQY
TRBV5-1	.	ASSLAGHSNQPQH
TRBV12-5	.	ASGLVLSRTAISNSYNEQF
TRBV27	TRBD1	ASSYDRELYGYT
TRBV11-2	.	ASSKNTEAF
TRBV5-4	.	ASSLGQADTDTQY
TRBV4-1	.	ASSQFPVDNSPLH
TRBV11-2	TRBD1	ASSLEQGPYNEQF